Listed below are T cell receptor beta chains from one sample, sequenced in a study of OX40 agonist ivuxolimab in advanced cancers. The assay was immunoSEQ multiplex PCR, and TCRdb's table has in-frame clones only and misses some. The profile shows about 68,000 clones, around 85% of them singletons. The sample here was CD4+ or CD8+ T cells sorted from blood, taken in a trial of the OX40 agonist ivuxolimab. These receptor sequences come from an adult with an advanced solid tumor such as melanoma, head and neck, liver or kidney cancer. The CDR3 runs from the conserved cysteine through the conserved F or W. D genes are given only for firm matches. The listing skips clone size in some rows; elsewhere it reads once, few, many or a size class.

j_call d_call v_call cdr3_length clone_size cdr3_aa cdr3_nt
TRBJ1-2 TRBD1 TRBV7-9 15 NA CASSLGGTGNYGYTF TGTGCCAGCAGCCTGGGCGGGACAGGGAACTATGGCTACACCTTC
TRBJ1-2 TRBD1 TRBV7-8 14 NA CASSPPRQGNGYTF TGTGCCAGCAGCCCACCCCGACAGGGGAATGGCTACACCTTC
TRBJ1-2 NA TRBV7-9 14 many CASSLDSPNYGYTF TGTGCCAGCAGCTTGGACAGTCCTAACTATGGCTACACCTTC
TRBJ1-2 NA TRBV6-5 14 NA CASKGYRQNYGYTF TGTGCCAGCAAGGGTTATCGACAGAACTATGGCTACACCTTC
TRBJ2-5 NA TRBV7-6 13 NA CASRKTPRETQYF TGTGCCAGCAGAAAAACCCCCCGAGAGACCCAGTACTTC
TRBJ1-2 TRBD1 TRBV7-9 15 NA CASSAGTALNYGYTF TGTGCCAGCAGCGCCGGGACAGCCTTAAACTATGGCTACACCTTC
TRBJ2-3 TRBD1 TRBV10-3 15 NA CAIKGTDYSTDTQYF TGTGCCATAAAAGGGACAGACTATAGCACAGATACGCAGTATTTT
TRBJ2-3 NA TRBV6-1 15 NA CASSEVITGRDTQYF TGTGCCAGCAGTGAAGTGATAACAGGTCGAGATACGCAGTATTTT
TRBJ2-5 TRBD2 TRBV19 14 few CASSIHGGGETQYF TGTGCCAGTAGTATTCACGGGGGGGGAGAGACCCAGTACTTC
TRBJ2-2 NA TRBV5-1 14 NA CASSPTGMTGELFF TGCGCCAGCAGCCCCACCGGGATGACCGGGGAGCTGTTTTTT
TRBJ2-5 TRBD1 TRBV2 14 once CASTQDRAGETQYF TGTGCCAGCACTCAGGACAGGGCCGGTGAGACCCAGTACTTC
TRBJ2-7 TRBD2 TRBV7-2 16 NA CASSLGGAGGAYEQYF TGTGCCAGCAGCTTAGGAGGAGCGGGGGGCGCCTACGAGCAGTACTTC
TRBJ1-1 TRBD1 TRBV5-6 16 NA CASSLTGGGRNTEAFF TGTGCCAGCAGCTTGACAGGGGGGGGCCGGAACACTGAAGCTTTCTTT
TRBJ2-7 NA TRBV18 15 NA CASSLADGAAYEQYF TGTGCCAGCTCACTCGCTGACGGGGCCGCCTACGAGCAGTACTTC
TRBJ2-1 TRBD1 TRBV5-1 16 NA CASSPPTGDSYNEQFF TGCGCCAGCAGCCCACCTACAGGGGATAGCTACAATGAGCAGTTCTTC
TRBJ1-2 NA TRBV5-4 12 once CASASHRDGYTF TGTGCCAGCGCTAGCCACAGGGATGGCTACACCTTC
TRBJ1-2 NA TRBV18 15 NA CATRDSGKDNYGYTF TGTGCCACCCGGGACTCCGGGAAAGATAACTATGGCTACACCTTC
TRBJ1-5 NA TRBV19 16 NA CASSILGQGENQPQHF TGTGCCAGTAGTATTCTCGGGCAGGGAGAAAATCAGCCCCAGCATTTT
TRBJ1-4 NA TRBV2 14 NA CASSFTATNEKLFF TGTGCCAGCAGTTTCACCGCAACTAATGAAAAACTGTTTTTT
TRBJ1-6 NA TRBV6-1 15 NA CASKGTMAESSPLHF TGTGCCAGTAAGGGGACAATGGCTGAGTCCTCACCCCTCCACTTT
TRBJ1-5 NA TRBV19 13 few CASSSQEVQPQHF TGTGCCAGTAGTAGTCAGGAGGTACAGCCCCAGCATTTT
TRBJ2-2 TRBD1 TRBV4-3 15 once CASSRGTGDTGELFF TGCGCCAGCAGCCGAGGGACAGGGGACACCGGGGAGCTGTTTTTT
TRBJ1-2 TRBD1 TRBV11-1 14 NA CASSPRTGPGGYTF TGTGCCAGCAGCCCCCGGACAGGACCTGGCGGCTACACCTTC
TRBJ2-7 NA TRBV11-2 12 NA CASSLVGYEQYF TGTGCCAGCAGCTTAGTTGGCTACGAGCAGTACTTC
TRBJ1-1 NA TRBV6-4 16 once CASRDYGPIMNTEAFF TGTGCCAGCAGAGATTATGGACCTATTATGAACACTGAAGCTTTCTTT
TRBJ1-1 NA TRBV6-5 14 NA CASSLNLDNTEAFF TGTGCCAGCAGTCTCAACCTGGATAACACTGAAGCTTTCTTT
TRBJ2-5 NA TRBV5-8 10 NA CASSKVTQYF TGTGCCAGCAGTAAAGTGACCCAGTACTTC
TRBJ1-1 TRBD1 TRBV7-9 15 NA CASSLEATGYTEAFF TGTGCCAGCAGCTTAGAGGCGACAGGGTACACTGAAGCTTTCTTT
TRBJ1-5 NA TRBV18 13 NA CASSPQGNQPQHF TGTGCCAGCTCACCACAGGGTAATCAGCCCCAGCATTTT
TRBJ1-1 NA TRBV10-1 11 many CASRGDTEAFF TGCGCCAGCAGGGGGGACACTGAAGCTTTCTTT
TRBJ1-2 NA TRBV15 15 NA CATSRDHYGDYGYTF TGTGCCACCAGCAGAGATCATTATGGGGACTATGGCTACACCTTC
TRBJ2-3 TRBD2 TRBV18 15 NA CASSQRLAGFGTQYF TGTGCCAGCTCTCAGAGACTAGCGGGGTTTGGTACGCAGTATTTT
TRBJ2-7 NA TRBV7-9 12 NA CASSFSRDAQYF TGTGCCAGCAGCTTTTCTCGGGACGCGCAGTACTTC
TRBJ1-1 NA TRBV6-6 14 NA CASSYDLGEAEAFF TGTGCCAGCAGTTACGATTTGGGAGAGGCTGAAGCTTTCTTT
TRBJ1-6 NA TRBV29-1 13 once CSVLWDRNSPLHF TGCAGCGTTCTTTGGGACCGCAATTCACCCCTCCACTTT